The 25 T cell receptor beta chains below were found in one sample sequenced in a study of cytomegalovirus exposure and HLA in healthy donors (dated by TCRdb to 2015 to 2018). Library preparation employed the immunoSEQ multiplex PCR assay. For the multiplex PCR, a mixture combining 60 forward primers for TCR Vbeta segments and 13 reverse primers for TCR Jbeta segments was used. Here the immuneACCESS table is served through TCRdb, limited to in-frame sequences with V and J called. Missing clones are a known gap in these copies; in checked studies unresolved V genes cover under half, and the rest lacks a known reason. In all, the sample holds around 120,000 clones, and about 80% of those were seen once. Clones ranked in the top ten supply roughly 10% of the sample. Specimen: PBMCs. These receptors came from a woman in her forties or fifties in good health and CMV-seropositive.

The J gene is TRBJ2-5, the V gene TRBV19; TRBD1 agrees at 11 bases. The J segment lost 6 bases and the V segment lost 6 bases, leaving 6 bases of the junction unmatched. The CDR3 has 14 amino acids. Germline lookup yields CDR1 LNHDA and CDR2 SQIVND (reference sequence). Here the CDR3 DNA reads TGTGCCAGTAGAGGGACAGGGGGTTTGAAGACCCAGTACTTC. Amino acid sequence: CASRGTGGLKTQYF.

This chain connects TRBV4-3 to TRBJ1-2; TRBD1 agrees at 10 bases. This CDR3 has 15 amino acids. Per the germline V gene, CDR1 is LGHNA and CDR2 is YSLEER. V shed 4 bases, J shed 3 bases, and the junction held 5 bases outside the gene matches. The CDR3 spells CASSRAGQGHYGYTF. CDR3 nucleotides: TGCGCCAGCAGCCGAGCGGGACAGGGGCACTATGGCTACACCTTC.

This clone was counted a single time. The rearrangement links TRBV5-4 to TRBJ2-1; TRBD2 aligns across 14 bases. The V gene's germline CDR1 is SGHNT and CDR2 YYREEE (reference sequence). V lost 4 bases to trimming and J lost 7 bases; unmatched junction nucleotides: 10. The CDR3 is 17 residues long. CDR3 sequence (DNA): TGTGCCAGCAGCGGGGGACTAGCGGGGGCCGGGGGGAATGAGCAGTTCTTC. Translating gives CASSGGLAGAGGNEQFF.

This chain connects TRBV27 to TRBJ1-2; 12 nucleotides align to TRBD1. This CDR3 spans 14 amino acids. CDR1 and CDR2 from the germline V gene are MNHEY and SMNVEV (reference sequence). V lost 5 bases, J lost 7 bases, and 5 bases stayed unmatched. In nucleotides, the CDR3 is TGTGCCAGCAGTCAGCGGGACAGGGGGCTTGGCTACACCTTC. Translating it yields CASSQRDRGLGYTF.

Only a few counts were recorded for this clone. This chain uses TRBV18 with TRBJ1-2, with 7 nucleotides matching TRBD1. The J segment lost 4 bases and the V segment lost 2 bases, leaving 7 bases of the junction unmatched. Germline V lookup: CDR1 KGHSH, CDR2 LQKENI. The CDR3 has 15 amino acids. The CDR3 reads CASSPGDSRAYGYTF. For the CDR3, the DNA is TGTGCCAGCTCACCAGGGGACAGCCGCGCCTATGGCTACACCTTC.

This rearrangement joins TRBV27 to TRBJ2-5; the D gene is possibly TRBD2 (5 bases). V lost 5 bases to trimming and J lost 0 bases, with 7 bases between them. The CDR3 is 13 residues long. CDR1 is MNHEY, CDR2 SMNVEV, per germline (reference sequence). CDR3 DNA: TGTGCCAGCAGTCCGACTAACCAAGAGACCCAGTACTTC. It codes for CASSPTNQETQYF.

V gene TRBV27 combines with J gene TRBJ1-5; D gene ambiguous. CDR3 length: 14 amino acids. Germline loops: CDR1 MNHEY, CDR2 SMNVEV (reference sequence). Trimming took off 4 bases at V and 5 bases at J, with 12 bases between the two ends. CDR3 DNA: TGTGCCAGCAGTTGGGTCAGCGGCCATCAGCCCCAGCATTTT. Its protein is CASSWVSGHQPQHF.

J is TRBJ2-7 and V is TRBV28; D is perhaps TRBD1 (7 bases). Germline V gene lookup returns CDR1 MDHEN and CDR2 SYDVKM. V was pared by 6 bases and J by 5 bases, with 17 bases between. This CDR3 comprises 14 residues. This CDR3 reads CASSLTGDLDEQYF. The CDR3 DNA follows: TGTGCCAGCAGCCTAACAGGGGACTTGGACGAGCAGTACTTC. Based on the CDR3 plus reference TRBV28 and TRBJ2-7, the full variable domain is DVKVTQSSRYLVKRTGEKVFLECVQDMDHENMFWYRQDPGLGLRLIYFSYDVKMKEKGDIPEGYSVSREKKERFSLILESASTNQTSMYLCASSLTGDLDEQYFGPGTRLTVT.

The chain employs TRBV4-1 and TRBJ1-6, with D maybe TRBD1 (5 bases). This CDR3 contains 15 residues. Trimming removed 0 bases at V and 7 bases at J, with 10 bases between. Germline-derived CDR1 and CDR2 are MGHRA and YSYEKL. CDR3 DNA sequence: TGCGCCAGCAGCCAAGAGAGGCAGGGCAATTCACCCCTCCACTTT. This sequence encodes CASSQERQGNSPLHF.

The genes are TRBV29-1 and TRBJ2-1, with TRBD1 identical over 8 bases. Trimming took 2 bases from V and 7 from J; bases not matched to a gene: 7. CDR1 and CDR2 (germline): SQVTM, ANQGSEA. The CDR3 sequence is 14 residues long. CDR3 in amino acids: CSVERGQGANEQFF. The CDR3 nucleotides read TGCAGCGTTGAACGAGGACAGGGCGCAAATGAGCAGTTCTTC.

The chain has TRBV5-1 and TRBJ2-3; 7 bases align to TRBD1. The trim removed 1 base at V and 4 bases at J, leaving 0 bases unmatched. The CDR3 spans 13 residues. The germline V gene has CDR1 SGHRS and CDR2 YFSETQ. In DNA, the CDR3 is TGCGCCAGCAGCTTGACAGGGGCAGATACGCAGTATTTT. Its translation is CASSLTGADTQYF.

This chain links TRBV19 with TRBJ2-7; 8 bases map to TRBD1. From germline, CDR1 is LNHDA and CDR2 SQIVND (reference sequence). Germline trimming cut 1 base from V and 2 bases from J; bases unmatched to any gene: 4. The CDR3 is 15 residues long. CDR3 bases: TGTGCCAGTAGTATAGTGGGACAGGCCACCTACGAGCAGTACTTC. Encoded protein: CASSIVGQATYEQYF.

This clone occurred once. V gene TRBV7-3 combines with J gene TRBJ2-1; TRBD2 is a possible D gene (6 bases). Germline V gene data show CDR1 as SGHTA and CDR2 as FQGTGA. V lost 4 bases and J 5 bases, leaving 18 bases between the germline ends. There are 16 residues in the CDR3. CDR3 nucleotides: TGTGCCAGCAGCTCAAATAAAGGGACTGGCCACAATGAGCAGTTCTTC. It translates to CASSSNKGTGHNEQFF.

The chain is built from TRBV4-3 and TRBJ2-3; the D gene is possibly TRBD2 (6 bases). Germline V gives CDR1 LGHNA, CDR2 YSLEER. Between the trimmed V and J ends, which lost 1 base and 11 bases, there was a span of 13 bases. CDR3 size: 13 residues. The DNA for the CDR3 is TGCGCCAGCAGCCAAGTGGGGGGTCGAGTGCAGTATTTT. Translated, it gives CASSQVGGRVQYF.

The table lists this clone with a few counts. The V call is TRBV27, the J call TRBJ1-5, with TRBD1 as a possible D gene (6 bases). The CDR3 loop spans 16 amino acids. The V gene's germline CDR1 is MNHEY and CDR2 SMNVEV (reference sequence). Trimming took off 5 bases at V and 2 bases at J, with 16 bases between the two ends. CDR3 amino acids: CASSPMWQGRNQPQHF. The CDR3 DNA is TGTGCCAGCAGTCCCATGTGGCAGGGGCGCAATCAGCCCCAGCATTTT.

The J gene is TRBJ2-2, the V gene TRBV7-3; 7 nucleotides align to TRBD1. This CDR3 has 13 amino acids. From germline, CDR1 is SGHTA and CDR2 FQGTGA. Trimming took 5 bases from V and 6 from J; bases not matched to a gene: 3. For the CDR3, the DNA is TGTGCCAGCAGCCCAGGGGGACCCGGGGAGCTGTTTTTT. Residues: CASSPGGPGELFF. The whole variable domain, filled in from reference TRBV7-3 and TRBJ2-2, reads GAGVSQTPSNKVTEKGKYVELRCDPISGHTALYWYRQSLGQGPEFLIYFQGTGAADDSGLPNDRFFAVRPEGSVSTLKIQRTERGDSAVYLCASSPGGPGELFFGEGSRLTVL.

The chain has TRBV4-3 and TRBJ2-5, with D possibly TRBD2 on 6 matching bases. The germline V gene has CDR1 LGHNA and CDR2 YSLEER. The length of the CDR3 is 15 residues. V lost 2 bases and J 4 bases, leaving 14 bases between the germline ends. CDR3 DNA sequence: TGCGCCAGCAGCCAAACGTCCGGAGGGATAGAGACCCAGTACTTC. This gives the protein CASSQTSGGIETQYF.

The V call is TRBV10-1, the J call TRBJ1-2, with D tentatively TRBD1 (5 bases). Germline V lookup: CDR1 WNHNN, CDR2 SYGVQD (reference sequence). The CDR3 spans 15 residues. With 9 bases removed from V and 2 bases from J, the gap between germline ends came to 19 bases. The CDR3 DNA is TGCGCCAGTACGCAGGGCGAGGTGAGAAACTATGGCTACACCTTC. Encoded protein: CASTQGEVRNYGYTF.

The rearrangement joins TRBV4-3 to TRBJ1-1, with no clear D. The CDR3 spans 14 residues. V was shortened by 1 base and J by 5 bases, with 11 bases between the two germline ends. The V gene's germline CDR1 is LGHNA and CDR2 YSLEER. The CDR3 protein is CASSQGGRGTEAFF. The CDR3 DNA is TGCGCCAGCAGCCAAGGGGGAAGAGGGACTGAAGCTTTCTTT.

Here the CDR3 reads CASSWQPGQGAGANVLTF. CDR3 DNA sequence: TGTGCCAGCAGCTGGCAACCGGGACAGGGAGCTGGGGCCAACGTCCTGACTTTC. The chain has TRBV11-1 and TRBJ2-6; 9 positions match TRBD1. CDR3 size: 18 residues. The V gene end was trimmed by 4 bases and the J gene end by 2 bases; junction bases not matched to a gene: 9. Looked up from germline, CDR1 is SGHAT and CDR2 is FQDESV (reference sequence).

The gene calls are TRBV6-1 and TRBJ2-7, with TRBD2 matching over 7 bases. The CDR3 loop spans 15 amino acids. V lost 5 bases, J lost 3 bases, and 10 bases stayed unmatched. The germline gives CDR1 MNHNS, CDR2 SASEGT. CDR3 protein: CASSLRRGFIYEQYF. The CDR3 DNA follows: TGTGCCAGCAGTTTGAGGCGGGGGTTCATCTACGAGCAGTACTTC.

The chain carries TRBV4-1 and TRBJ1-4; 7 nucleotides agree with TRBD1. This CDR3 region has 16 residues. Germline V gives CDR1 MGHRA, CDR2 YSYEKL. V was pared by 3 bases and J by 5 bases, with 9 bases of the junction left unmatched. CDR3: CASSHFPGQLNEKLFF. In DNA form, the CDR3 reads TGCGCCAGCAGCCACTTCCCGGGACAGCTAAATGAAAAACTGTTTTTT.

The chain is built from TRBV6-1 and TRBJ1-2, with a possible D match to TRBD1 (6 bases). V gave up 4 bases and J gave up 3 bases, with 12 bases separating them. Per the germline V gene, CDR1 is MNHNS and CDR2 is SASEGT. The length of the CDR3 is 14 residues. The CDR3 DNA reads as TGTGCCAGCAGTGTTTCGGGGGGCCACTATGGCTACACCTTC. It yields the protein CASSVSGGHYGYTF.

The rearrangement joins TRBV7-2 to TRBJ1-2, with 9 bases lining up with TRBD1. Trimming cost V 2 bases and J 1 base; bases outside gene matches: 8. CDR1 is SGHTA, CDR2 FQGNSA, per germline. There are 17 residues in the CDR3. The CDR3 DNA reads as TGTGCCAGCAGCTTAAGTGCATCGGGACAGGGTAACTATGGCTACACCTTC. Amino acids: CASSLSASGQGNYGYTF.

Here the CDR3 DNA reads TGCGCCAGCAGCCCTACTATACGGCCGGGACTAGGGGACAATGAGCAGTTCTTC. This sequence encodes CASSPTIRPGLGDNEQFF. The rearrangement uses TRBV4-3 and TRBJ2-1; 8 positions match TRBD2. The trim removed 4 bases at V and 5 bases at J, leaving 16 bases unmatched. Per germline, CDR1 LGHNA and CDR2 YSLEER. This CDR3 contains 18 residues.